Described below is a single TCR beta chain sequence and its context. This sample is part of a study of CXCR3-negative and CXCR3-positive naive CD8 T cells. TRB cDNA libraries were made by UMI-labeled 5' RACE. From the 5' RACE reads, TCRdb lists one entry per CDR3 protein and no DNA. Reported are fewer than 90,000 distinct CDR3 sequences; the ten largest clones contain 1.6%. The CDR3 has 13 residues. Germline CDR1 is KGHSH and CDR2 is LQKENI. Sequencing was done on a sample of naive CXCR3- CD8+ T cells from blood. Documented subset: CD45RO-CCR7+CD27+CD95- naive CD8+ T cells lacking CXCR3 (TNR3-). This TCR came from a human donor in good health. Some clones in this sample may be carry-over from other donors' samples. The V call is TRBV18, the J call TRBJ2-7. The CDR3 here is CASSPGKAYEQYF. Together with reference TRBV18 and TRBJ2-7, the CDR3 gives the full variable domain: NAGVMQNPRHLVRRRGQEARLRCSPMKGHSHVYWYRQLPEEGLKFMVYLQKENIIDESGMPKERFSAEFPKEGPSILRIQQVVRGDSAAYFCASSPGKAYEQYFGPGTRLTVT.